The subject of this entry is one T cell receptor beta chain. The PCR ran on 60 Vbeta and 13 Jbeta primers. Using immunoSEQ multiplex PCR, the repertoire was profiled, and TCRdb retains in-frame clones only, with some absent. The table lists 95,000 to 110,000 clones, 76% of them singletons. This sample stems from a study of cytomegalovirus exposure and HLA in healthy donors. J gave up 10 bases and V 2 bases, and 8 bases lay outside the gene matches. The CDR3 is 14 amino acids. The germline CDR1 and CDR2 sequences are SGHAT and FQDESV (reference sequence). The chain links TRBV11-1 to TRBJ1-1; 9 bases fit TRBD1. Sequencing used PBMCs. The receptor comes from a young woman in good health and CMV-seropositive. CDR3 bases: TGTGCCAGCAGCTTATTAGGGACAGGGTTTCGAGCTTTCTTT. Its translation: CASSLLGTGFRAFF.